These T cell receptor beta chains were read from a single sample in a study of OX40 agonist ivuxolimab in advanced cancers. Clones were sequenced by immunoSEQ multiplex PCR, and TCRdb holds only the in-frame ones, with some missing. Here the sample spans under 150,000 clones, around nine tenths being singletons. The sample consisted of CD4+ or CD8+ T cells sorted from blood, taken in a trial of the OX40 agonist ivuxolimab. Every receptor here comes from an adult with an advanced solid tumor such as melanoma, head and neck, liver or kidney cancer. Each CDR3 is given with its conserved first and last residue. The order of the fields is J gene, D gene, clone size, V gene, CDR3 protein, CDR3 DNA. The D gene is left open where the match is weak. Some rows have no size entry. The others give once, few or many, or a class for an expanded clone.

>TRBJ2-2|TRBD2|.|TRBV7-3
CASSRGLAGGSTGELFF
TGTGCCAGCAGCCGAGGACTAGCGGGAGGTAGCACCGGGGAGCTGTTTTTT
>TRBJ2-7|.|.|TRBV28
CASTTVYEQYF
TGTGCCAGCACTACTGTATACGAGCAGTACTTC
>TRBJ2-7|TRBD1|.|TRBV7-9
CASSPPGQGLVYEQYF
TGTGCCAGCAGCCCTCCCGGACAGGGTTTGGTTTACGAGCAGTACTTC
>TRBJ2-1|TRBD2|.|TRBV9
CASSPGGSGDEQFF
TGTGCCAGCAGCCCAGGAGGTAGCGGGGATGAGCAGTTCTTC
>TRBJ1-1|.|.|TRBV2
CASIRGGGTEAFF
TGTGCCAGCATCCGGGGAGGGGGCACTGAAGCTTTCTTT
>TRBJ2-1|.|.|TRBV7-9
CASSLVGVPYNEQFF
TGTGCCAGCAGCTTAGTCGGGGTCCCGTACAATGAGCAGTTCTTC
>TRBJ2-1|TRBD2|.|TRBV11-3
CASSLDLAGGPLNEQFF
TGTGCCAGCAGCTTAGACCTAGCGGGAGGGCCTCTGAATGAGCAGTTCTTC
>TRBJ2-7|TRBD2|.|TRBV5-4
CASSSFGTSGSGSSYEQYF
TGTGCCAGCAGCTCATTCGGGACTAGCGGGAGTGGGAGCTCCTACGAGCAGTACTTC
>TRBJ1-5|.|.|TRBV19
CASSSSRGKSNQPQHF
TGTGCCAGTAGTTCCTCGAGGGGGAAGAGCAATCAGCCCCAGCATTTT
>TRBJ2-1|.|.|TRBV5-1
CASSLAGGAPYNEQFF
TGCGCCAGCAGCTTGGCCGGGGGAGCCCCCTACAATGAGCAGTTCTTC
>TRBJ1-2|.|.|TRBV28
CASSLGRDYGYTF
TGTGCCAGCAGTTTAGGCCGAGATTATGGCTACACCTTC
>TRBJ2-7|.|.|TRBV11-2
CASSLEGSSYEQYF
TGTGCCAGCAGCTTAGAAGGGAGCTCCTACGAGCAGTACTTC
>TRBJ1-1|.|.|TRBV5-8
CASSFGMGPTEAFF
TGTGCCAGCAGCTTCGGGATGGGACCAACTGAAGCTTTCTTT
>TRBJ2-7|.|few|TRBV7-2
CASSLMTVETYEQYF
TGTGCCAGCAGCTTAATGACTGTGGAAACCTACGAGCAGTACTTC
>TRBJ1-1|.|.|TRBV7-8
CASSLVRGVNTEAFF
TGTGCCAGCAGCTTAGTACGGGGTGTGAACACTGAAGCTTTCTTT
>TRBJ2-1|.|.|TRBV5-1
CASSLGSVDYNEQFF
TGCGCCAGCAGCTTGGGGTCGGTAGACTACAATGAGCAGTTCTTC
>TRBJ2-1|.|.|TRBV29-1
CSVLVGDAEQFF
TGCAGCGTTCTCGTGGGAGATGCTGAGCAGTTCTTC
>TRBJ2-1|TRBD1|.|TRBV18
CASSPGQGAYNEQFF
TGTGCCAGCTCACCGGGACAGGGTGCATACAATGAGCAGTTCTTC
>TRBJ1-1|.|.|TRBV2
CASTVNTEAFF
TGTGCCAGCACCGTGAACACTGAAGCTTTCTTT
>TRBJ2-1|.|.|TRBV7-3
CASSQGGTPYNEQFF
TGTGCCAGCAGCCAGGGGGGGACTCCCTACAATGAGCAGTTCTTC
>TRBJ1-1|TRBD1|.|TRBV2
CASRGQGLNTEAFF
TGTGCCAGCAGAGGACAGGGGTTGAACACTGAAGCTTTCTTT
>TRBJ1-2|TRBD1|.|TRBV28
CASSKVQGYGYTF
TGTGCCAGCAGTAAGGTACAGGGGTATGGCTACACCTTC
>TRBJ2-5|.|.|TRBV6-1
CASSEVAVRDETQYF
TGTGCCAGCAGTGAAGTGGCGGTCAGGGATGAGACCCAGTACTTC
>TRBJ2-1|TRBD2|.|TRBV9
CASSVEGTGTSGTYNEQFF
TGTGCCAGCAGCGTAGAGGGTACCGGGACTAGCGGGACCTACAATGAGCAGTTCTTC
>TRBJ2-7|TRBD1|once|TRBV7-9
CASSGQGISYEQYF
TGTGCCAGCAGCGGACAGGGGATCTCCTACGAGCAGTACTTC
>TRBJ1-2|.|.|TRBV29-1
CSADSFGDYGYTF
TGCAGTGCGGACAGCTTTGGGGACTATGGCTACACCTTC
>TRBJ2-7|TRBD2|.|TRBV18
CASSGTSGDDQQYF
TGTGCCAGCTCAGGGACTAGCGGCGATGATCAGCAGTACTTC
>TRBJ1-4|.|.|TRBV15
CATSRDSPPTATNEKLFF
TGTGCCACCAGCAGAGATTCACCCCCCACGGCCACTAATGAAAAACTGTTTTTT
>TRBJ2-5|.|.|TRBV25-1
CASSVGGSETQYF
TGTGCCAGCAGTGTGGGGGGATCAGAGACCCAGTACTTC
>TRBJ2-1|.|.|TRBV30
CAWRGGHRSYNEQFF
TGTGCCTGGAGGGGGGGACACCGCTCCTACAATGAGCAGTTCTTC
>TRBJ2-7|TRBD2|.|TRBV6-1
CASSDVAGGPYHEQYF
TGTGCCAGCAGTGATGTAGCGGGAGGGCCATATCACGAGCAGTACTTC
>TRBJ2-2|TRBD1|.|TRBV19
CASRTGSGTGELFF
TGTGCCAGTAGGACAGGGTCGGGCACCGGGGAGCTGTTTTTT
>TRBJ2-3|.|.|TRBV11-3
CASSSRQAWGRTDTQYF
TGTGCCAGCAGCTCGCGACAGGCGTGGGGCCGCACAGATACGCAGTATTTT
>TRBJ2-7|TRBD1|.|TRBV27
CASSLSFYRDRVYEQYF
TGTGCCAGCAGTTTATCGTTTTACCGGGACAGGGTCTACGAGCAGTACTTC
>TRBJ2-2|TRBD1|.|TRBV15
CATSRAGDRGPQINTGELFF
TGTGCCACCAGCAGAGCCGGAGACAGGGGGCCTCAGATCAACACCGGGGAGCTGTTTTTT
>TRBJ2-1|TRBD1|.|TRBV28
CASSITTGQGDNEQFF
TGTGCCAGCAGTATAACCACGGGACAGGGGGACAATGAGCAGTTCTTC
>TRBJ2-7|TRBD1|.|TRBV18
CASSPGQGAFYEQYF
TGTGCCAGCTCCCCGGGACAGGGGGCATTCTACGAGCAGTACTTC
>TRBJ1-3|.|once|TRBV14
CASSPRTVSGNTIYF
TGTGCCAGCAGCCCTAGGACAGTCTCTGGAAACACCATATATTTT
>TRBJ2-1|.|.|TRBV7-9
CASSLLAHEQFF
TGTGCCAGCAGCCTTCTAGCGCACGAGCAGTTCTTC